The rows below give T cell receptor beta chains drawn from one sample of a study of long-term antiretroviral therapy in people with HIV. Profiling relied on immunoSEQ multiplex PCR, and the TCRdb table lists in-frame clones only, not all of them. The sample lists more than 15,000 clones, 80% to 85% occurring once. The sample consisted of unsorted PBMCs, taken 0.3 years before starting antiretroviral therapy. The receptors stem from a man aged 45-65 years with HIV. CDR3s include the opening cysteine and the closing phenylalanine or tryptophan. A D gene is named only where the DNA matches it firmly. Clone size is not always given. Where it is, it says once, few, many or a class for expanded clones.

abundance,v_gene,d_gene,j_gene,CDR3nt,CDR3aa
NA,TRBV19,TRBD1,TRBJ1-4,TGTGCCAGTAGTAGCCGCGACAGGGGCTCTAATGAAAAACTGTTTTTT,CASSSRDRGSNEKLFF
NA,TRBV5-4,NA,TRBJ2-7,TGTGCCAGCAGCTCCCCTCAGGGTAATATCGAGAACGAGCAGTACTTC,CASSSPQGNIENEQYF
NA,TRBV4-3,NA,TRBJ2-7,TGCGCCAGCAGCCCTGAGGGGCAGCCCTCCTACGAGCAGTACTTC,CASSPEGQPSYEQYF
NA,TRBV27,TRBD2,TRBJ2-1,TGTGCCAGCAGTTTACTCGCGGGAGGGCCATTAGAGCAGTTCTTC,CASSLLAGGPLEQFF
NA,TRBV7-7,TRBD1,TRBJ2-5,TGTGCTAGCAGCTTTTCCCCCTACAGGGGGCGCGGAGAGACCCAGTACTTC,CASSFSPYRGRGETQYF
NA,TRBV14,NA,TRBJ2-3,TGTGCCAGCAGCCAAGATCGCAGGGTTTGGGCAGATACGCAGTATTTT,CASSQDRRVWADTQYF
NA,TRBV28,TRBD1,TRBJ1-1,TGTGCCAGCAGTTCTACACAATCGGACAGGGACGACACTGAAGCTTTCTTT,CASSSTQSDRDDTEAFF
NA,TRBV6-4,TRBD2,TRBJ2-1,TGTGCCAGCAGTTTGAGCGGGAGCTCCCACAATGAGCAGTTCTTC,CASSLSGSSHNEQFF
once,TRBV28,NA,TRBJ1-2,TGTGCCAGCAGTTTAGGGGGCGGCAGGGTCCATGGCTACACCTTC,CASSLGGGRVHGYTF
once,TRBV7-2,TRBD1,TRBJ2-3,TGTGCCAGCAGCTTAAACAGGGGGTCTGATACGCAGTATTTT,CASSLNRGSDTQYF
NA,TRBV6-1,NA,TRBJ2-5,TGTGCCAGCAGTGAACCCGCCCGGGCTGAGACCCAGTACTTC,CASSEPARAETQYF
NA,TRBV9,TRBD2,TRBJ2-1,TGTGCCAGCAGCGTCGGACTAGCGTTCTACAATGAGCAGTTCTTC,CASSVGLAFYNEQFF
NA,TRBV15,NA,TRBJ2-2,TGTGCCACCCAAACAGGGAGAGACACCGGGGAGCTGTTTTTT,CATQTGRDTGELFF
NA,TRBV29-1,NA,TRBJ1-2,TGCAGCGTTGAAGACCACCCCTTAACACCATATGGCTACACCTTC,CSVEDHPLTPYGYTF
NA,TRBV10-3,NA,TRBJ1-5,TGTGCCATCAGTGAGGGACAGTTTAGCAATCAGCCCCAGCATTTT,CAISEGQFSNQPQHF
once,TRBV29-1,NA,TRBJ2-2,TGCAGCGCCTCAGGATCCGACACCGGGGAGCTGTTTTTT,CSASGSDTGELFF
once,TRBV7-9,NA,TRBJ1-4,TGTGCCAGCAGCTTAGGTCGAGGGGAGATGGGGTATAATGAAAAACTGTTTTTT,CASSLGRGEMGYNEKLFF
once,TRBV11-2,TRBD2,TRBJ2-2,TGTGCCAGCAGTCGACTAGCGGGGGGGCCCAACGGGGAGCTGTTTTTT,CASSRLAGGPNGELFF
NA,TRBV5-1,NA,TRBJ1-1,TGCGCCAGCAGCCCCACGACGGTGAACACTGAAGCTTTCTTT,CASSPTTVNTEAFF
NA,TRBV5-1,NA,TRBJ1-6,TGCGCCAGCAGCTTCCAGGGAGATGTGGATTCACCCCTCCACTTT,CASSFQGDVDSPLHF
NA,TRBV29-1,TRBD1,TRBJ2-6,TGCAGCGTTACAGGGGGCGCAGCTGGGGCCAACGTCCTGACTTTC,CSVTGGAAGANVLTF
NA,TRBV7-2,NA,TRBJ1-1,TGTGCCAGCAGCTTACTGGGACCCCGACTTTGGAACACTGAAGCTTTCTTT,CASSLLGPRLWNTEAFF
NA,TRBV7-9,TRBD2,TRBJ2-5,TGTGCCAGCAACTACGGCGGGGGGTCTCAAGAGACCCAGTACTTC,CASNYGGGSQETQYF
NA,TRBV28,NA,TRBJ1-3,TGTGCCAGCAGTCCATCGTTCGCCCGAAACACCATATATTTT,CASSPSFARNTIYF
NA,TRBV30,NA,TRBJ2-5,TGTGCCTGGGGCCCTCGACGTCGGGAGACCCAGTACTTC,CAWGPRRRETQYF
NA,TRBV6-5,TRBD1,TRBJ2-4,TGTGCCAGCAGTTACTCACAGGGGAATAGAAACATTCAGTACTTC,CASSYSQGNRNIQYF
NA,TRBV28,NA,TRBJ2-7,TGTGCCAGCAGTTACCCAAATCAGGGTCACACCTACGAGCAGTACTTC,CASSYPNQGHTYEQYF
NA,TRBV7-2,NA,TRBJ2-3,TGTGCCAGCAGCTTAGCACACCTGGGGGCAGATACGCAGTATTTT,CASSLAHLGADTQYF
large,TRBV7-9,NA,TRBJ1-2,TGTGCCAGCAGCTTAGGGGGGGATGGCTACACCTTC,CASSLGGDGYTF
NA,TRBV9,NA,TRBJ2-2,TGTGCCAGCAGCGTAGTAGCGTTGAGCGGGGAGCTGTTTTTT,CASSVVALSGELFF
NA,TRBV18,NA,TRBJ1-1,TGTGCCAGCTCACCATCGGGCTACGGCACTGAAGCTTTCTTT,CASSPSGYGTEAFF
once,TRBV28,NA,TRBJ1-1,TGTGCCAGCAGTGAGTTGAACACTGAAGCTTTCTTT,CASSELNTEAFF
NA,TRBV19,TRBD2,TRBJ2-7,TGTGCCAGTAGTTTCCCTGGGAGGGTGGACGAGCAGTACTTC,CASSFPGRVDEQYF
NA,TRBV10-3,NA,TRBJ2-2,TGTGCCATCAAGGGGGGTACCACCGGGGAGCTGTTTTTT,CAIKGGTTGELFF
NA,TRBV7-9,NA,TRBJ1-1,TGTGCCAGCAGCTTAGTAGAGAACACTGAAGCTTTCTTT,CASSLVENTEAFF
NA,TRBV20-1,NA,TRBJ1-2,TGCAGTGCTAGAGAGGAGGGCTACACCTTC,CSAREEGYTF
few,TRBV10-2,TRBD1,TRBJ1-5,TGCGCCAGCAGTGAAACTATGGAAGGGGGCCTAGGACCAGCCCAGCATTTT,CASSETMEGGLGPAQHF
NA,TRBV6-1,NA,TRBJ1-4,TGTGCCAGCAGTGAGGAGTCTGATGAAAAACTGTTTTTT,CASSEESDEKLFF
few,TRBV6-6,NA,TRBJ2-7,TGTGCCAGCAGTTACTCGGGGAGTGGCGAGCAGTACTTC,CASSYSGSGEQYF
NA,TRBV7-2,TRBD1,TRBJ2-7,TGTGCCAGCAGCTACGGACAGGCCTCGGGCGAGCAGTACTTC,CASSYGQASGEQYF
NA,TRBV15,TRBD2,TRBJ2-1,TGTGCCACCAGCAGGTTAGCGGGAGATGAGCAGTTCTTC,CATSRLAGDEQFF
NA,TRBV15,NA,TRBJ2-3,TGTGCCACCAGCAGAACCATAGAGGGACCAGATACGCAGTATTTT,CATSRTIEGPDTQYF
NA,TRBV4-1,TRBD2,TRBJ2-2,TGCGCCAGCAGCCTCCTCGGACTAGGGTGGACCGGGGAGCTGTTTTTT,CASSLLGLGWTGELFF
NA,TRBV19,TRBD1,TRBJ1-2,TGTGCCAGTAGTATAGGGACAGGGATGGATGGCTACACCTTC,CASSIGTGMDGYTF
NA,TRBV6-5,NA,TRBJ1-3,TGTGCCAGCAGCCCTACAGGGAACGGAAACACCATATATTTT,CASSPTGNGNTIYF
once,TRBV28,NA,TRBJ1-4,TGTGCCAGCAGTTCCTCGGACAGCTGGGAAAAACTGTTTTTT,CASSSSDSWEKLFF
once,TRBV7-8,NA,TRBJ2-6,TGTGCCAGCAGCTACCGACTGTTTACCCACTACCCACAAAGTCGGGCCAACGTCCTGACTTTC,CASSYRLFTHYPQSRANVLTF
NA,TRBV6-6,TRBD1,TRBJ1-1,TGTGCCAGCACCAAGGGAACAGGGGTCACTGAAGCTTTCTTT,CASTKGTGVTEAFF